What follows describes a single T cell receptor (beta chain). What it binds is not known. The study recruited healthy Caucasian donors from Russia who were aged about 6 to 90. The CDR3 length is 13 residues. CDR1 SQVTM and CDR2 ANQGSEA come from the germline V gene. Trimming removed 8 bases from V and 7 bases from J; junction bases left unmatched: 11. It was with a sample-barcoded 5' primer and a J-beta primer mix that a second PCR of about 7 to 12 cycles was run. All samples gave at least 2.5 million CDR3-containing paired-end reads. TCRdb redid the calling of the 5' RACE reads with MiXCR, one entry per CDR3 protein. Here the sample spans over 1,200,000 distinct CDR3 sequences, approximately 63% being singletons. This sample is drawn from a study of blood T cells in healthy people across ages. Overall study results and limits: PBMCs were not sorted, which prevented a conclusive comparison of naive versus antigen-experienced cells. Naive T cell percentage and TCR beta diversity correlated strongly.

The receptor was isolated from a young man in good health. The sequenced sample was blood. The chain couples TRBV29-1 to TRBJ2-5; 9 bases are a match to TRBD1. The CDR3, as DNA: TGCAGCACGCGGGACAGGGTGTTGGCGACCCAGTACTTC. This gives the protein CSTRDRVLATQYF.